The 25 T cell receptor beta chains listed next were all sequenced from one sample in a study of regulatory T cells in long-lasting Graves disease. Time point noted: persistent/refractory GD, antithyroid drugs over 5 years with positive TRAb. PBMC RNA was the source of the TCR library. Library construction for TCR beta used iRepertoire HTBI primers and Arm-PCR of CDR3 regions. TCRdb re-analysed the multiplex PCR reads in MiXCR, keeping a single row per CDR3 protein. The profile shows about 470,000 distinct CDR3 sequences, roughly 20% of them singletons. The source material was peripheral blood mononuclear cells (PBMCs), sampled when the disease was refractory, from a patient treated with antithyroid drugs. The receptors were sampled from a female donor with Graves disease.

The table lists this clonotype with many counts. The chain employs TRBV28 and TRBJ1-5, with 7 bases matching TRBD1. Germline loops: CDR1 MDHEN, CDR2 SYDVKM. V dropped 5 bases and J dropped 6; count of bases not matched to a gene: 10. The CDR3 extends over 15 amino acids. This CDR3 reads CASSSLGGGLQPQHF. DNA for the CDR3: TGTGCCAGCAGTAGCCTCGGAGGGGGCCTTCAGCCCCAGCATTTT.

This clonotype has at least ten counts. The rearrangement links TRBV11-2 to TRBJ2-7; 8 nucleotides line up with TRBD1. The CDR3 has 17 residues. With 5 bases clipped from V and 0 bases from J, the junction kept 12 bases outside the gene matches. CDR1 is SGHAT and CDR2 is FQNNGV in the germline V gene. Here the CDR3 DNA reads TGTGCCAGCAGCCCTTTGGGGAGACAGGGGAGCTCCTACGAGCAGTACTTC. It is translated as CASSPLGRQGSSYEQYF.

This clonotype was seen at least ten times. The chain has TRBV28 and TRBJ1-1; TRBD1 is a possible D gene (5 bases). CDR3 length: 15 amino acids. The germline CDR1 and CDR2 sequences are MDHEN and SYDVKM. V lost 3 bases and J 0 bases, leaving 11 bases between the germline ends. The CDR3: CASSFSGNMNTEAFF. The CDR3 nucleotides read TGTGCCAGCAGTTTTTCAGGGAACATGAACACTGAAGCTTTCTTT.

This clonotype was detected ten times or more. The chain employs TRBV6-1 and TRBJ2-2; weak D call: TRBD1 (6 bases). CDR1 and CDR2 from the germline V gene are MNHNS and SASEGT. The V gene lost 6 bases and the J gene lost 7 bases, with 18 bases spanning the gap. CDR3 length: 15 residues. Here the CDR3 reads CASRDQTGSGGELFF. The CDR3 DNA follows: TGTGCCAGCAGAGACCAAACAGGGTCCGGCGGGGAGCTGTTTTTT.

This clonotype was recorded many times. The chain uses TRBV28 and TRBJ2-7, with 10 bases aligning to TRBD1. Germline V gene sequence: CDR1 MDHEN, CDR2 SYDVKM. V was clipped by 3 bases and J by 4 bases; unmatched bases: 9. The CDR3 extends over 16 amino acids. The CDR3 protein is CASSFRTGGIVYEQYF. In DNA form, the CDR3 reads TGTGCCAGCAGTTTCCGGACAGGGGGGATAGTTTACGAGCAGTACTTC.

The V gene is TRBV20-1, the J gene TRBJ2-7; 12 nucleotides line up with TRBD2. Trimming cost V 6 bases and J 1 base; bases outside gene matches: 7. The CDR3 length is 15 residues. CDR1 and CDR2 from the germline V gene are DFQATT and SNEGSKA (reference sequence). The CDR3 here is CSAIDGLAGSYEQYF. CDR3 in DNA: TGCAGTGCCATAGACGGACTAGCGGGATCCTACGAGCAGTACTTC.

This clonotype was counted between two and nine times. The chain combines TRBV11-2 with TRBJ2-7; TRBD2 agrees at 12 bases. CDR3 size: 14 residues. Germline CDR1 SGHAT, CDR2 FQNNGV. J was trimmed by 7 bases and V by 3 bases; bases with no gene match: 4. CDR3 sequence (DNA): TGTGCCAGCAGCTTGGCGGGACTAGCGGGTGAGCAGTACTTC. This sequence encodes CASSLAGLAGEQYF.

This clonotype showed up many times. V gene TRBV30 combines with J gene TRBJ1-4, with D perhaps TRBD1 (5 bases). The CDR3 totals 13 residues. Trimming cost V 3 bases and J 8 bases, with 13 bases left between them. Germline CDR1 GTSNPN, CDR2 SVGIG (reference sequence). For the CDR3, the DNA is TGTGCCTGGAGCGTAAGAGAGGGGGAAAAACTGTTTTTT. The encoded protein is CAWSVREGEKLFF.

In regard to this clonotype: A much larger clonotype is one base distant, so this may be a read error. V usage is TRBV2 and J usage is TRBJ2-7; no clear D gene. Germline V gene lookup returns CDR1 SNHLY and CDR2 FYNNEI. This CDR3 region has 14 residues. The CDR3 sequence: CDSSENSYSYEQYF. CDR3 nucleotide sequence: TGTGACAGCAGTGAAAATAGCTACTCCTACGAGCAGTACTTC.

This clonotype was detected many times. V gene TRBV7-9 combines with J gene TRBJ2-7; TRBD1 matches 11 bases. With V trimmed by 5 bases and J by 2 bases, 5 bases remained unmatched. The CDR3 has 15 residues. Per the germline V gene, CDR1 is SEHNR and CDR2 is FQNEAQ (reference sequence). The DNA of the CDR3 is TGTGCCAGCAGCCCCAGGGACAGGGGGGCCTACGAGCAGTACTTC. It specifies CASSPRDRGAYEQYF.

The chain joins TRBV20-1 to TRBJ2-7; D possibly corresponds to TRBD2 (5 bases). Germline CDR1 DFQATT, CDR2 SNEGSKA (reference sequence). Trimming left V 5 bases short and J 1 base short, with 18 bases between. The CDR3 loop spans 15 amino acids. The CDR3 DNA reads as TGCAGTGCTCAAAACGGACTGGACGTTTCCTACGAGCAGTACTTC. Protein sequence: CSAQNGLDVSYEQYF.

In this sample, this clonotype turned up many times. The gene calls are TRBV28 and TRBJ2-4; perhaps TRBD2 as D (6 bases). The V gene's germline CDR1 is MDHEN and CDR2 SYDVKM. V dropped 2 bases and J dropped 0 bases, with 14 bases sitting between them. The CDR3 consists of 17 residues. In nucleotides, the CDR3 is TGTGCCAGCAGTTTAGCCCCGGGACTTGGAGCCAAAAACATTCAGTACTTC. Amino acids: CASSLAPGLGAKNIQYF.

This chain links TRBV11-2 with TRBJ1-1; D is possibly TRBD1 (5 bases). CDR3 length: 15 amino acids. Germline-derived CDR1 and CDR2 are SGHAT and FQNNGV. Deletions cut 1 base from V and 3 bases from J, with 12 bases between. CDR3 DNA: TGTGCCAGCAGCTTAGCGCCGGGGGGTTACACTGAAGCTTTCTTT. This encodes CASSLAPGGYTEAFF.

This clonotype turned up a few times. This sequence joins TRBV25-1 and TRBJ2-7; a weak D match, TRBD1 (5 bases). Germline CDR1 is MGHDK and CDR2 is SYGVNS. The ends were cut back, 0 bases at V and 3 bases at J, with 6 bases in the middle. The CDR3 consists of 13 residues. CDR3 protein: CASSEYRGYEQYF. The CDR3 DNA reads TGTGCCAGCAGTGAATATAGGGGCTACGAGCAGTACTTC.

At least ten counts were recorded for this clonotype. J is TRBJ2-7 and V is TRBV6-2 or TRBV6-3; D may be TRBD2 (5 bases). Trimming cost V 2 bases and J 0 bases, with 11 bases left between them. This CDR3 region has 15 residues. Germline V gene data show CDR1 as MNHEY and CDR2 as SVGEGT. CDR3 sequence: CASSYHQTNSYEQYF. The DNA of the CDR3 is TGTGCCAGCAGTTACCACCAGACTAACTCCTACGAGCAGTACTTC.

This clonotype was recorded at least ten times. V usage is TRBV9 and J usage is TRBJ1-1; 7 bases match TRBD1. The germline CDR1 and CDR2 sequences are SGDLS and YYNGEE. Trimming cost V 1 base and J 6 bases; bases outside gene matches: 3. This CDR3 has 13 amino acids. The CDR3 here is CASSVTGVSEAFF. CDR3 sequence (DNA): TGTGCCAGCAGCGTAACAGGGGTATCTGAAGCTTTCTTT.

This clonotype was recorded many times. The chain employs TRBV2 and TRBJ1-2, with TRBD1 matching over 8 bases. CDR3 length: 15 residues. Germline V CDR1 and CDR2: SNHLY, FYNNEI. V shed 4 bases, J shed 1 base, and the junction held 5 bases outside the gene matches. CDR3 sequence: CASSVYGQGNYGYTF. Written as DNA, the CDR3 is TGTGCCAGCAGTGTTTACGGACAGGGTAACTATGGCTACACCTTC. The entire variable domain, with the rest obtained from reference TRBV2 and TRBJ1-2, is as follows: EPEVTQTPSHQVTQMGQEVILRCVPISNHLYFYWYRQILGQKVEFLVSFYNNEISEKSEIFDDQFSVERPDGSNFTLKIRSTKLEDSAMYFCASSVYGQGNYGYTFGSGTRLTVV.

This clonotype was observed a handful of times. The chain recombines TRBV25-1 with TRBJ2-1; TRBD1 aligns across 11 bases. Germline CDR1 MGHDK, CDR2 SYGVNS. The CDR3 contains 14 residues. After removal of 5 bases from V and 5 bases from J, the junction contained 2 bases not matched to a gene. CDR3 nucleotides: TGTGCCAGCAGTTGGACAGGGGGCAACAATGAGCAGTTCTTC. Amino acids: CASSWTGGNNEQFF.

This clonotype was detected a few times. The chain combines TRBV20-1 with TRBJ2-7, with a tentative D call TRBD2 (6 bases). The CDR3 extends over 12 amino acids. CDR1 and CDR2 (germline): DFQATT, SNEGSKA (reference sequence). The V and J ends lost 6 bases and 2 bases respectively, with 11 bases between them. The DNA of the CDR3 is TGCAGTGCACGGACGGGGGCCTACGAGCAGTACTTC. This sequence encodes CSARTGAYEQYF.

This clonotype was picked up a small number of times. The chain has TRBV5-1 and TRBJ2-1, with D perhaps matching TRBD2 (5 bases). Trimming removed 0 bases from V and 9 bases from J, with 10 bases in between. CDR1 and CDR2 from the germline V gene are SGHRS and YFSETQ. The CDR3 length is 13 residues. CDR3: CASSLDGEGEQFF. The CDR3 DNA is TGCGCCAGCAGCTTGGATGGCGAGGGTGAGCAGTTCTTC.

V usage is TRBV19 and J usage is TRBJ1-5; maybe TRBD1 (5 bases). Between the trimmed V and J ends, which lost 0 bases and 9 bases, there was a span of 9 bases. Germline CDR1 and CDR2: LNHDA and SQIVND (reference sequence). This CDR3 contains 13 residues. CDR3 protein: CASSIEGAWPQHF. The CDR3, as DNA: TGTGCCAGTAGTATAGAAGGGGCTTGGCCCCAGCATTTT.

The CDR3, as DNA: TGTGCCAGCAGTTCCAGGGGGACTTACATGAACACTGAAGCTTTCTTT. This codes for CASSSRGTYMNTEAFF. The rearrangement links TRBV6-5 to TRBJ1-1, with 7 bases lining up with TRBD1. The CDR3 has 16 residues. Trimming cost V 4 bases and J 0 bases; bases outside gene matches: 8. The germline CDR1 and CDR2 sequences are MNHEY and SVGAGI.

This clonotype was detected ten times or more. This chain connects TRBV28 to TRBJ1-4; D possibly corresponds to TRBD1 (5 bases). This CDR3 has 14 amino acids. CDR1 and CDR2 (germline): MDHEN, SYDVKM. V was trimmed by 2 bases and J by 6 bases, leaving 10 bases between them. The CDR3 spells CASSLDGGDEKLFF. The CDR3 nucleotides are TGTGCCAGCAGTTTAGACGGGGGGGATGAAAAACTGTTTTTT.

In its sample, this clonotype was seen many times. The chain uses TRBV28 and TRBJ2-7; perhaps TRBD2 as D (6 bases). V lost 5 bases and J lost 0, with 17 bases in between. Germline CDR1 reads MDHEN; CDR2 reads SYDVKM. CDR3 length: 16 residues. CDR3 sequence (DNA): TGTGCCAGCAGTCCAGTCCGGGACTTGAGCTCCTACGAGCAGTACTTC. Translated, it gives CASSPVRDLSSYEQYF.

The chain links TRBV7-3 to TRBJ2-2; weak D call: TRBD1 (6 bases). This CDR3 is 15 amino acids long. The V end was cut by 5 bases, the J end by 1 base, with 11 bases between. Germline V gene data show CDR1 as SGHTA and CDR2 as FQGTGA. CDR3 in amino acids: CASSLDRMNTGELFF. The CDR3 DNA reads as TGTGCCAGCAGCCTAGACAGGATGAACACCGGGGAGCTGTTTTTT.